This T cell receptor beta chain originates from a study of blood T cells in healthy people across ages. Study-wide results and caveats: It was held that diversity estimates obtained from one million T cells represented underestimates.

The sample holds one count of this clonotype. What it recognizes is unknown. Primed by a sample-barcoded 5' primer and a J-beta primer mix, a second PCR proceeded for about 6 to 11 cycles. A single record per CDR3 protein comes from TCRdb applying MiXCR to the 5' RACE reads. The sample yields some 1.1 million distinct CDR3 sequences, 35% to 45% seen once. The CDR3 runs to 12 residues. Germline CDR1 is MNHEY and CDR2 is SVGEGT. V shed 5 bases and J 13 bases; nucleotides not matched to a gene: 9. The sequenced material came from blood. The source is a man aged 18 to 30 in good health. This chain joins TRBV6-2 or TRBV6-3 and TRBJ2-5; 8 nucleotides line up with TRBD1. Here the CDR3 DNA reads TGTGCCAGCAGTAATCCAGGGACAGGCCCGTACTTC. Translation: CASSNPGTGPYF.